This TCR beta chain stems from a study of blood T cell repertoires in COVID-19 (dated by TCRdb to 2020 to 2022). A note on the overall study: Samples from collaborators originated in the United States, Italy and Spain and spanned both the acute and convalescent phases of COVID-19. The material from the prospective study consisted of cDNA or gDNA derived from T cells, B-cell-depleted T cells, or PBMCs. The repertoires were made available in a free public database intended to serve as a resource for research on the immune response to SARS-CoV-2. Samples were obtained from the ongoing ImmuneRACE study (first 160 participants) and from 1,254 subjects provided by 6 global collaborators. Where HLA class I and class II types were available, the types were taken from metadata supplied by the sample provider, not from assay-based typing. Deeply sampled blood TCRbeta repertoires from subjects exposed to, actively infected with, or recovered from COVID-19 were included in the dataset. Sample metadata almost always included a de-identified subject ID, COVID-19 status, age in years and sex. What the study reported, not specific to this receptor: Clinical and demographic metadata were provided uncurated, with the amount varying by source and participant.

With regard to this clone: Its antigen target is currently unknown. No much larger clonotype is one base removed from it; base qualities were not supplied.

The trim is 0 bases for V and 10 bases for J, with a gap of 13 bases between the germline ends. CDR3 length: 14 amino acids, cysteine to phenylalanine. CDR3 DNA only is kept here, 42 bases in frame from base 1. Reading the germline V gene gives CDR1 SGHNT and CDR2 YENEEA. In Seattle, one collaborating source enrolled patients while the infection was active and tracked those patients longitudinally over the course of disease. The collaborating institutions used their own protocols to collect whole blood in K2EDTA tubes. Collaborator samples were shipped for TCRbeta analysis as frozen whole blood, isolated PBMCs, or DNA extracted from either sample type. The immunoSEQ Assay, a bias-controlled multiplex PCR, was used to amplify TCRbeta CDR3 regions from genomic DNA. The published analysis was carried out like this. Nucleated cell counts per sample were estimated from amplification of reference gene primers within the assay. To quantify the absolute abundance of each unique TCRbeta CDR3 rearrangement, sequence reads were collapsed and filtered. For each sample, productive Simpson clonality was calculated as the square root of Simpson's diversity index across productive rearrangements. Imported from immuneACCESS, the table was reduced by TCRdb to in-frame sequences with V and J called. These copies leave out some clones; in studies compared against another copy, an unresolved V gene accounts for under half, and the cause of the remainder is not known. The D gene and trimming were derived from the DNA, and the V and J assignments and clone size from that table. The sample records 250,000 to 400,000 clones, 85% to 90% of which are singletons. The top ten clonotypes cover approximately 2.9% of the sample.

The sequence is built from TRBV11-3 and TRBJ2-1; no D gene call is confident. The receptor comes from a woman aged 25 to 39 with COVID-19, enrolled during active disease. Sequences were obtained from peripheral blood. DNA sequence: TGTGCCAGCAGCTTAGAGTACCGCGAAGCAGAGCAGTTCTTC. Its amino acids are CASSLEYREAEQFF.